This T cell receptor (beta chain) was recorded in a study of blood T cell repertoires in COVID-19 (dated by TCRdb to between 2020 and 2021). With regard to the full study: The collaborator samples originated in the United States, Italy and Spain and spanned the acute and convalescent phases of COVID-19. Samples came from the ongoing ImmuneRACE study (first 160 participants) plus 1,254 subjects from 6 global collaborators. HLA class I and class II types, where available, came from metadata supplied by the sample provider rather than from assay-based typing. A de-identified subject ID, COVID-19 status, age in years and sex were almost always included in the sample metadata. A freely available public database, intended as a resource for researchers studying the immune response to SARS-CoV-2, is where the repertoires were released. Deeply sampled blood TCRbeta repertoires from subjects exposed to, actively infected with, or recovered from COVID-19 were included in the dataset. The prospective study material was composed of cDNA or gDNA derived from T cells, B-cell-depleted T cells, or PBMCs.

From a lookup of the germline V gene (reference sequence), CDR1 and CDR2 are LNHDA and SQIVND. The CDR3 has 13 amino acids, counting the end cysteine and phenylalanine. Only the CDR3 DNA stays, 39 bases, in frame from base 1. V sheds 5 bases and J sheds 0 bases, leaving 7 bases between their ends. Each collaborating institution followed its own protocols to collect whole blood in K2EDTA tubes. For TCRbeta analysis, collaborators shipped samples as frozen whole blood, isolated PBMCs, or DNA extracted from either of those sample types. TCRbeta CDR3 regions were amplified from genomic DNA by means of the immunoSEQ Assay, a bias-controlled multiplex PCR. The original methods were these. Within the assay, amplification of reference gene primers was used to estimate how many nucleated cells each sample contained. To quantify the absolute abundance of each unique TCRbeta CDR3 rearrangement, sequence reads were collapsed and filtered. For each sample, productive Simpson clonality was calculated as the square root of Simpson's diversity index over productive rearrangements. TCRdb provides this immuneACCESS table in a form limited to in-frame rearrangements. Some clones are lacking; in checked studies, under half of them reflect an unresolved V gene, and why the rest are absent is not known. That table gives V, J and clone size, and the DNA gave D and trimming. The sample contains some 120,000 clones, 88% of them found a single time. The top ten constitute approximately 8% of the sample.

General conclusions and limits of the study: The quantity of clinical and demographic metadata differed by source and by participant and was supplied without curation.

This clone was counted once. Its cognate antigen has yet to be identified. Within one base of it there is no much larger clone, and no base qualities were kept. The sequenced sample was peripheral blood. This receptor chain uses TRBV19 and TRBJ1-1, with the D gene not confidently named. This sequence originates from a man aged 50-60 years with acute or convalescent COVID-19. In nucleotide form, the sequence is TGTGCCAGTAGTCTAATTGTGAACACTGAAGCTTTCTTT. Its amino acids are CASSLIVNTEAFF.